The 17 T cell receptor beta chains reported below all come from one sample, sequenced in a study of blood T cell repertoires in COVID-19. The method was immunoSEQ multiplex PCR; TCRdb's version includes in-frame clones alone and lacks a portion of them. The table shows fewer than 60,000 clones, with 80% to 90% occurring only once. What was sequenced was peripheral blood. The receptors stem from a woman aged 60 to 75 with COVID-19, enrolled during active disease.

The chain combines TRBV24-1 with TRBJ2-6; 8 nucleotides line up with TRBD1. V was pared by 2 bases and J by 4 bases, with 3 bases of the junction left unmatched. Germline lookup yields CDR1 KGHDR and CDR2 SFDVKD. This CDR3 comprises 16 residues. CDR3 nucleotide sequence: TGTGCCACCAGTGATTGGACAGGGACCGGGGCCAACGTCCTGACTTTC. This gives the protein CATSDWTGTGANVLTF.

The V and J genes are TRBV7-2 and TRBJ2-7; TRBD2 agrees at 9 bases. CDR3 length: 14 residues. CDR1 and CDR2 (germline): SGHTA, FQGNSA. V was clipped by 4 bases and J by 3 bases; unmatched bases: 4. The CDR3 region has the DNA TGTGCCAGCAGCTCAATAGCGGGAGTCTACGAGCAGTACTTC. Its translation: CASSSIAGVYEQYF.

This clone was found once. The gene calls are TRBV2 and TRBJ1-4, with TRBD1 matching 8 bases. The CDR3 runs to 16 residues. V shed 5 bases, J shed 3 bases, and the junction held 8 bases outside the gene matches. The germline V gene encodes CDR1 SNHLY and CDR2 FYNNEI. The CDR3 region has the DNA TGTGCCAGCAGTCACACACGACAGGGGTCTAATGAAAAACTGTTTTTT. Protein: CASSHTRQGSNEKLFF.

J is TRBJ1-1 and V is TRBV6-4; TRBD1 aligns across 9 bases. V trimming: 4 bases; J trimming: 8 bases; junction bases outside the gene matches: 5. Germline V gene data show CDR1 as MRHNA and CDR2 as SNTAGT. The CDR3 is 13 amino acids. For the CDR3, the DNA is TGTGCCAGCAGTGTCTCAGACAGGGGGGAAGCTTTCTTT. This translates into CASSVSDRGEAFF.

The rearrangement links TRBV5-4 to TRBJ2-7; D remains unclear. Germline V gene lookup returns CDR1 SGHNT and CDR2 YYREEE (reference sequence). This CDR3 contains 12 residues. The V gene lost 3 bases and the J gene lost 6 bases, with 10 bases spanning the gap. The DNA for the CDR3 is TGTGCCAGCAGCTCAGTTTTTTCCGAGCAGTACTTC. Its protein product is CASSSVFSEQYF.

This chain links TRBV11-2 with TRBJ2-7; perhaps TRBD2 as D (6 bases). Germline CDR1 and CDR2: SGHAT and FQNNGV. This CDR3 region has 14 residues. V shed 1 base and J shed 2 bases, with 9 bases lying between them. This CDR3 is CASSLAGDPYEQYF. Here the CDR3 DNA reads TGTGCCAGCAGCTTAGCGGGAGATCCCTACGAGCAGTACTTC.

On this clone itself: Other DNA sequences of this sample code for an identical CDR3. The CDR3: CASSAGLAVYEQYF. The DNA of the CDR3 is TGTGCCAGTAGTGCGGGACTAGCGGTATACGAGCAGTACTTC. This chain uses TRBV19 with TRBJ2-7, with 11 bases fitting TRBD2. Germline values: CDR1 LNHDA, CDR2 SQIVND (reference sequence). V shed 5 bases, J shed 4 bases, and the junction held 4 bases outside the gene matches. The CDR3 is 14 amino acids.

The V call is TRBV12-5, the J call TRBJ2-3; no definite D call. Trimming stripped 3 bases from V and 2 bases from J, with 6 bases between. The CDR3 covers 13 residues. CDR1 is LGHNT, CDR2 FRNRAP, per germline. CDR3 loop: CASGFISTDTQYF. DNA for the CDR3: TGTGCTAGTGGTTTTATTTCCACAGATACGCAGTATTTT.

The chain employs TRBV5-1 and TRBJ2-7; tentatively, D is TRBD1 (5 bases). V was cut by 1 base and J by 4 bases, with 9 bases left in between. Germline V gene data show CDR1 as SGHRS and CDR2 as YFSETQ. The length of the CDR3 is 13 residues. The CDR3 nucleotides read TGCGCCAGCAGCTTGACAGGTTTGTACGAGCAGTACTTC. Its protein is CASSLTGLYEQYF. The entire variable domain, with the rest obtained from reference TRBV5-1 and TRBJ2-7, is as follows: KAGVTQTPRYLIKTRGQQVTLSCSPISGHRSVSWYQQTPGQGLQFLFEYFSETQRNKGNFPGRFSGRQFSNSRSEMNVSTLELGDSALYLCASSLTGLYEQYFGPGTRLTVT.

The gene calls are TRBV5-1 and TRBJ1-2; 10 bases agree with TRBD1. Germline CDR1 reads SGHRS; CDR2 reads YFSETQ. The CDR3 sequence is 16 residues long. V lost 5 bases to trimming and J lost 8 bases; unmatched junction nucleotides: 15. In DNA form, the CDR3 reads TGCGCCAGCAGATCGGGGACAGGGGTCTCTATTTGGGGCTACACCTTC. Protein: CASRSGTGVSIWGYTF.

The chain recombines TRBV12-3 or TRBV12-4 with TRBJ1-2; D may be TRBD1 (5 bases). The CDR3 is made up of 12 amino acids. V lost 7 bases, J lost 6 bases, and 12 bases lay in between. CDR3 nucleotides: TGTGCCAGCACCTCAGGGATAGATGGCTACACCTTC. The encoded protein is CASTSGIDGYTF.

This clone was observed a few times. This rearrangement joins TRBV7-9 to TRBJ2-1, with 10 bases aligning to TRBD2. The junction had 17 bases not matched to a gene; V was cut back by 5 bases and J by 7 bases. The CDR3 totals 18 residues. Germline V gene lookup returns CDR1 SEHNR and CDR2 FQNEAQ (reference sequence). As DNA, the CDR3 is TGTGCCAGCAGCCTCCAGACGCTAGCGGGAGTAAGCAAGAATGAGCAGTTCTTC. It is translated as CASSLQTLAGVSKNEQFF.

The rearrangement uses TRBV7-9 and TRBJ2-2; TRBD2 aligns across 11 bases. V shed 5 bases, J shed 8 bases, and the junction held 10 bases outside the gene matches. Germline CDR1 and CDR2: SEHNR and FQNEAQ (reference sequence). This CDR3 has 16 amino acids. The CDR3 nucleotides read TGTGCCAGCAGCACACTAGCGGGAGTCGTCACGGGGGAGCTGTTTTTT. As protein: CASSTLAGVVTGELFF.

The chain links TRBV5-8 to TRBJ1-1, with 7 bases fitting TRBD1. Germline lookup yields CDR1 SGHTS and CDR2 YDEGEE. V was clipped by 0 bases and J by 12 bases; unmatched bases: 8. The CDR3 is 13 amino acids. The CDR3 sequence: CASSLGFTGVTFF. Written as DNA, the CDR3 is TGTGCCAGCAGCTTGGGATTTACAGGGGTAACTTTCTTT.

This chain connects TRBV19 to TRBJ1-1; perhaps TRBD1 as D (6 bases). Germline V lookup: CDR1 LNHDA, CDR2 SQIVND (reference sequence). Between the trimmed V and J ends, which lost 7 bases and 4 bases, there was a span of 10 bases. This CDR3 has 12 residues. CDR3 sequence reads: CASIARGTEAFF. As DNA, the CDR3 is TGTGCCAGTATCGCCAGGGGCACTGAAGCTTTCTTT.

This clone has just one count. This chain uses TRBV2 with TRBJ1-4; tentatively, D is TRBD1 (6 bases). Germline V gene lookup returns CDR1 SNHLY and CDR2 FYNNEI. The CDR3 contains 14 residues. V lost 7 bases and J 8 bases, leaving 17 bases between the germline ends. CDR3 bases: TGTGCCAGCAAGGGGGGAGGGTTTGGGGAAAAACTGTTTTTT. Translating it yields CASKGGGFGEKLFF. The full variable domain, rest sourced from reference TRBV2 and TRBJ1-4, is EPEVTQTPSHQVTQMGQEVILRCVPISNHLYFYWYRQILGQKVEFLVSFYNNEISEKSEIFDDQFSVERPDGSNFTLKIRSTKLEDSAMYFCASKGGGFGEKLFFGSGTQLSVL.

A word on this clone: At one end the junction does not follow the germline gene, possibly because of a read error. This chain joins TRBV11-1 and TRBJ2-7, with TRBD2 matching over 9 bases. The CDR3 has 16 amino acids. Germline lookup yields CDR1 SGHAT and CDR2 FQDESV (reference sequence). CDR3 region: CTSSFRSAGGAYEQYF. CDR3 sequence (DNA): TGTACCAGCAGCTTTCGGTCTGCGGGAGGGGCCTACGAGCAGTACTTC.